Below are 16 T cell receptor beta chains sequenced from a single sample in a study of T cell changes during pregnancy in multiple sclerosis. Sequencing was performed with immunoSEQ multiplex PCR; in TCRdb, only in-frame clones are kept and a portion is missing. Of some 140,000 clones listed, about 95% were seen once; the top ten hold roughly 0.44%. This sample comprised peripheral blood, obtained after pregnancy. The source of these receptors is a female donor with multiple sclerosis, enrolled in a pregnancy study.

This sequence joins TRBV6-1 and TRBJ1-1; D may be TRBD1 (5 bases). With 8 bases removed from V and 1 base from J, the gap between germline ends came to 17 bases. This CDR3 is 15 amino acids long. The V gene's germline CDR1 is MNHNS and CDR2 SASEGT. CDR3: CASAALIDRNTEAFF. CDR3 sequence (DNA): TGTGCCAGCGCAGCCCTTATCGACAGGAACACTGAAGCTTTCTTT.

The V and J genes are TRBV6-5 and TRBJ2-7; perhaps TRBD1 as D (5 bases). The CDR3 runs to 14 residues. Looked up from germline, CDR1 is MNHEY and CDR2 is SVGAGI. The germline V and J ends were trimmed by 2 bases and 1 base, with 9 bases remaining between them. CDR3 DNA: TGTGCCAGCAGTTACGGGCAGGGTTCCTACGAGCAGTACTTC. Encoded protein: CASSYGQGSYEQYF.

The rearrangement uses TRBV7-9 and TRBJ2-3; TRBD1 aligns across 9 bases. CDR3 size: 15 residues. Germline V gene lookup returns CDR1 SEHNR and CDR2 FQNEAQ (reference sequence). Trimming at V came to 5 bases and at J to 3 bases, leaving 6 bases not matched to a gene. CDR3 amino acids: CASSTGQGITDTQYF. The CDR3 DNA sequence: TGTGCCAGCAGCACCGGACAGGGGATTACAGATACGCAGTATTTT.

V gene TRBV11-1 combines with J gene TRBJ2-1, with D hard to call. Germline CDR1 is SGHAT and CDR2 is FQDESV (reference sequence). CDR3 length equals 14 residues. The V end was cut by 1 base, the J end by 4 bases, with 8 bases between. DNA of the CDR3: TGTGCCAGCAGCTTAGGGGCAACTTACAATGAGCAGTTCTTC. Amino acids: CASSLGATYNEQFF. The entire variable domain, with the rest obtained from reference TRBV11-1 and TRBJ2-1, is as follows: EAEVAQSPRYKITEKSQAVAFWCDPISGHATLYWYRQILGQGPELLVQFQDESVVDDSQLPKDRFSAERLKGVDSTLKIQPAELGDSAMYLCASSLGATYNEQFFGPGTRLTVL.

The chain combines TRBV7-9 with TRBJ2-7; 8 bases match TRBD1. V trimming: 4 bases; J trimming: 3 bases; junction bases outside the gene matches: 8. From germline, CDR1 is SEHNR and CDR2 FQNEAQ (reference sequence). The CDR3 runs 15 residues. The CDR3 here is CASSSESDRVYEQYF. In DNA form, the CDR3 reads TGTGCCAGCAGCTCCGAATCGGACAGGGTCTACGAGCAGTACTTC. Drawing the rest from reference TRBV7-9 and TRBJ2-7, the complete variable domain is DTGVSQNPRHKITKRGQNVTFRCDPISEHNRLYWYRQTLGQGPEFLTYFQNEAQLEKSRLLSDRFSAERPKGSFSTLEIQRTEQGDSAMYLCASSSESDRVYEQYFGPGTRLTVT.

The J gene is TRBJ2-7, the V gene TRBV2; TRBD2 might be the D (5 bases). The CDR3 is 15 residues long. Trimming left V 5 bases short and J 2 bases short, with 16 bases between. CDR1 is SNHLY, CDR2 FYNNEI, per germline. In DNA form, the CDR3 reads TGTGCCAGCAGTCACGTTGTGGCGGGCCCCTACGAGCAGTACTTC. Translated: CASSHVVAGPYEQYF.

This CDR3 reads CASSLGGTVDEKLFF. For the CDR3, the DNA is TGCGCCAGCAGCTTAGGCGGGACAGTGGATGAAAAACTGTTTTTT. The chain has TRBV5-1 and TRBJ1-4, with 7 bases aligning to TRBD1. Trimming at V came to 2 bases and at J to 6 bases, leaving 7 bases not matched to a gene. Germline-derived CDR1 and CDR2 are SGHRS and YFSETQ. CDR3 length: 15 amino acids. The whole variable domain, filled in from reference TRBV5-1 and TRBJ1-4, reads KAGVTQTPRYLIKTRGQQVTLSCSPISGHRSVSWYQQTPGQGLQFLFEYFSETQRNKGNFPGRFSGRQFSNSRSEMNVSTLELGDSALYLCASSLGGTVDEKLFFGSGTQLSVL.

This chain joins TRBV9 and TRBJ1-2; 7 nucleotides align to TRBD1. The CDR3 extends over 15 amino acids. CDR1 and CDR2 (germline): SGDLS, YYNGEE. With 4 bases clipped from V and 4 bases from J, the junction kept 10 bases outside the gene matches. CDR3 sequence: CASSPRRTGGYGYTF. CDR3 coding DNA: TGTGCCAGCAGCCCCCGGAGGACAGGCGGCTATGGCTACACCTTC.

This chain uses TRBV5-4 with TRBJ2-3; D possibly corresponds to TRBD2 (5 bases). The CDR3 consists of 16 residues. The germline V gene encodes CDR1 SGHNT and CDR2 YYREEE (reference sequence). V lost 2 bases and J 1 base, leaving 14 bases between the germline ends. CDR3 sequence (DNA): TGTGCCAGCAGCTTAGGAAAAGCGAGGGGCACAGATACGCAGTATTTT. It specifies CASSLGKARGTDTQYF.

V gene TRBV27 combines with J gene TRBJ1-1, with 7 bases lining up with TRBD1. V gave up 11 bases and J gave up 2 bases; unmatched junction bases: 5. Per the germline V gene, CDR1 is MNHEY and CDR2 is SMNVEV (reference sequence). The CDR3 runs 12 residues. The CDR3 nucleotides read TGTGCCTCACAGGGGATAAACACTGAAGCTTTCTTT. It is translated as CASQGINTEAFF.

The CDR3 DNA reads as TGTGCCAGTAGCTCTGAACAGGGGGTAAATCAGCCCCAGCATTTT. Translating it yields CASSSEQGVNQPQHF. This chain uses TRBV19 with TRBJ1-5; 8 bases fit TRBD1. V lost 6 bases, J lost 4 bases, and 8 bases stayed unmatched. Germline lookup yields CDR1 LNHDA and CDR2 SQIVND (reference sequence). The CDR3 spans 15 residues. Full variable domain (outside the CDR3, taken from reference TRBV19 and TRBJ1-5): DGGITQSPKYLFRKEGQNVTLSCEQNLNHDAMYWYRQDPGQGLRLIYYSQIVNDFQKGDIAEGYSVSREKKESFPLTVTSAQKNPTAFYLCASSSEQGVNQPQHFGDGTRLSIL.

The chain links TRBV19 to TRBJ1-3; the D gene is possibly TRBD1 (6 bases). Trimming took off 7 bases at V and 0 bases at J, with 13 bases between the two ends. The CDR3 length is 15 residues. Germline assignment: CDR1 LNHDA and CDR2 SQIVND (reference sequence). The CDR3 bases are TGTGCCAGTACCCCCCAGGGGATCTCTGGAAACACCATATATTTT. Amino acid sequence: CASTPQGISGNTIYF.

The rearrangement uses TRBV15 and TRBJ2-5, with 7 bases fitting TRBD2. Germline V CDR1 and CDR2: LNHNV, YYDKDF (reference sequence). The length of the CDR3 is 14 residues. The V segment lost 1 base and the J segment 5 bases; nucleotides outside the gene matches: 4. CDR3 in DNA: TGTGCCACCAGCAGAGGGCGGGAGTGGGAGACCCAGTACTTC. Its protein product is CATSRGREWETQYF. Full variable domain (outside the CDR3, taken from reference TRBV15 and TRBJ2-5): DAMVIQNPRYQVTQFGKPVTLSCSQTLNHNVMYWYQQKSSQAPKLLFHYYDKDFNNEADTPDNFQSRRPNTSFCFLDIRSPGLGDTAMYLCATSRGREWETQYFGPGTRLLVL.

This rearrangement joins TRBV14 to TRBJ1-1; D ambiguous. The germline V gene encodes CDR1 SGHDN and CDR2 FVKESK. The CDR3 totals 14 residues. V lost 0 bases and J lost 6, with 11 bases in between. CDR3 bases: TGTGCCAGCAGCCAAGATTCCAGGTTGGCTGAAGCTTTCTTT. Translation gives CASSQDSRLAEAFF.

This sequence joins TRBV18 and TRBJ2-7, with 9 bases matching TRBD1. The CDR3 consists of 15 residues. The junction had 12 bases not matched to a gene; V was cut back by 6 bases and J by 6 bases. Per germline, CDR1 KGHSH and CDR2 LQKENI. This chain's CDR3 is CASSQLGQGESEQYF. CDR3 in DNA: TGTGCCAGCTCCCAGTTGGGACAGGGCGAATCCGAGCAGTACTTC. The full variable domain, rest sourced from reference TRBV18 and TRBJ2-7, is NAGVMQNPRHLVRRRGQEARLRCSPMKGHSHVYWYRQLPEEGLKFMVYLQKENIIDESGMPKERFSAEFPKEGPSILRIQQVVRGDSAAYFCASSQLGQGESEQYFGPGTRLTVT.

The chain couples TRBV5-1 to TRBJ2-3; 8 bases are a match to TRBD2. The J segment lost 5 bases and the V segment lost 5 bases, leaving 10 bases of the junction unmatched. This CDR3 is built from 15 residues. The V gene's germline CDR1 is SGHRS and CDR2 YFSETQ. The CDR3: CASRQAGAVVDTQYF. For the CDR3, the DNA is TGCGCCAGCAGACAAGCGGGAGCGGTCGTAGATACGCAGTATTTT.